Presented here are 30 T cell receptor beta chains from one specimen sequenced in a study of CD8 T cells in Susac syndrome. Reverse transcription of roughly 0.5 to 1 ug RNA was carried out with random hexamers. TCRdb processed the immunoSEQ multiplex PCR reads anew with MiXCR; each CDR3 protein has one entry. The data contain about 140,000 distinct CDR3 sequences, roughly 94% of them singletons. What was sequenced was CD4+ T cells from PBMCs. The receptors stem from a human donor with Susac syndrome.

The rearrangement uses TRBV29-1 and TRBJ2-1; 7 bases line up with TRBD2. The CDR3 is 16 residues long. V shed 2 bases and J 7 bases; nucleotides not matched to a gene: 14. From germline, CDR1 is SQVTM and CDR2 ANQGSEA. In nucleotides, the CDR3 is TGCAGCGTTGAATATATTGGTAGCGGGTTAGGTAATGAGCAGTTCTTC. Its translation: CSVEYIGSGLGNEQFF.

The V call is TRBV3-1, the J call TRBJ2-1, with D tentatively TRBD1 (6 bases). The CDR3 runs to 13 residues. Germline CDR1 reads LGHDT; CDR2 reads YNNKEL (reference sequence). V lost 1 base and J lost 9, with 10 bases in between. The CDR3 region has the DNA TGTGCCAGCAGCCAAGGGGGGCGGAGTGAGCAGTTCTTC. Translation: CASSQGGRSEQFF.

The chain joins TRBV7-9 to TRBJ2-6; D is unresolved. The CDR3 is made up of 13 amino acids. Trimming took 5 bases from V and 4 from J, leaving 6 bases between them. CDR1 SEHNR and CDR2 FQNEAQ come from the germline V gene (reference sequence). CDR3 sequence: CASSPRGANVLTF. The CDR3 DNA reads as TGTGCCAGCAGCCCAAGGGGGGCCAACGTCCTGACTTTC.

This chain connects TRBV29-1 to TRBJ1-2; 8 nucleotides line up with TRBD1. J gave up 4 bases and V 3 bases, and 7 bases lay outside the gene matches. The CDR3 loop spans 14 amino acids. Looked up from germline, CDR1 is SQVTM and CDR2 is ANQGSEA. The CDR3 DNA is TGCAGCGTTGACGAATTACAGGGGGGCTATGGCTACACCTTC. Amino acids: CSVDELQGGYGYTF. The variable domain in full, with the rest retrieved from reference TRBV29-1 and TRBJ1-2, is SAVISQKPSRDICQRGTSLTIQCQVDSQVTMMFWYRQQPGQSLTLIATANQGSEATYESGFVIDKFPISRPNLTFSTLTVSNMSPEDSSIYLCSVDELQGGYGYTFGSGTRLTVV.

The V gene is TRBV29-1, the J gene TRBJ1-2, with a weak D call TRBD1 (5 bases). Trimming removed 4 bases from V and 7 bases from J, with 16 bases in between. CDR3 length: 13 residues. The germline V gene encodes CDR1 SQVTM and CDR2 ANQGSEA. This CDR3 reads CSVGGNVETGYTF. The CDR3 coding sequence is TGCAGCGTTGGGGGGAACGTTGAGACTGGCTACACCTTC. Drawing the rest from reference TRBV29-1 and TRBJ1-2, the complete variable domain is SAVISQKPSRDICQRGTSLTIQCQVDSQVTMMFWYRQQPGQSLTLIATANQGSEATYESGFVIDKFPISRPNLTFSTLTVSNMSPEDSSIYLCSVGGNVETGYTFGSGTRLTVV.

The rearrangement uses TRBV3-1 and TRBJ1-5, with 8 bases fitting TRBD1. The CDR3 contains 14 residues. Germline values: CDR1 LGHDT, CDR2 YNNKEL (reference sequence). Trimming cost V 5 bases and J 7 bases; bases outside gene matches: 7. Written as DNA, the CDR3 is TGTGCCAGCAGCGTCGGACAGGGAAGACAGCCCCAGCATTTT. Encoded protein: CASSVGQGRQPQHF.

Comments on this clonotype: Germline is not matched at one junction end, which may reflect a read error. This chain uses TRBV7-7 with TRBJ2-3, with D possibly being TRBD1 (6 bases). Germline V gene sequence: CDR1 SSHAT, CDR2 FNYEAQ (reference sequence). CDR3 size: 13 residues. The CDR3 sequence: CASSLHRADTQYF. CDR3 DNA sequence: TGTGCTAGCAGCTTACACAGGGCAGATACGCAGTATTTT.

The genes are TRBV28 and TRBJ2-7; D is possibly TRBD2 (5 bases). CDR1 and CDR2 from the germline V gene are MDHEN and SYDVKM. The CDR3 sequence is 15 residues long. Between the trimmed V and J ends, which lost 6 bases and 1 base, there was a span of 16 bases. Here the CDR3 reads CASSRFRGESYEQYF. CDR3 DNA: TGTGCCAGCAGCCGTTTCCGGGGTGAATCCTACGAGCAGTACTTC.

The V gene is TRBV30, the J gene TRBJ2-1; unclear D gene. CDR1 GTSNPN and CDR2 SVGIG come from the germline V gene (reference sequence). Trimming shortened V by 7 bases and J by 9 bases, and 13 bases separated the two germline ends. This CDR3 comprises 11 residues. The DNA for the CDR3 is TGTGCCTTTGGGCAAGCGTCTGAGCAGTTCTTC. Translation gives CAFGQASEQFF.

The rearrangement uses TRBV30 and TRBJ1-1; D gene unclear. V was trimmed by 2 bases and J by 9 bases, leaving 10 bases between them. This CDR3 is 11 amino acids long. Germline CDR1 GTSNPN, CDR2 SVGIG (reference sequence). The CDR3 bases are TGTGCCTGGAGTACACAATACAAAGCTTTCTTT. Translated, it gives CAWSTQYKAFF.

The rearrangement uses TRBV4-1 and TRBJ1-2, with 9 bases matching TRBD1. This CDR3 contains 15 residues. Germline CDR1 MGHRA, CDR2 YSYEKL. V lost 5 bases and J lost 0; bases outside the gene matches: 4. In DNA form, the CDR3 reads TGCGCCAGCAGCGACCGGGACAGGGCTAACTATGGCTACACCTTC. Protein: CASSDRDRANYGYTF.

V usage is TRBV20-1 and J usage is TRBJ2-4; D is unclear. Germline-derived CDR1 and CDR2 are DFQATT and SNEGSKA (reference sequence). V was clipped by 6 bases and J by 0 bases, with 9 bases between them. The CDR3 runs to 13 residues. CDR3 sequence reads: CSALAIAKNIQYF. CDR3 in DNA: TGCAGTGCCCTGGCAATAGCCAAAAACATTCAGTACTTC.

V gene TRBV7-3 combines with J gene TRBJ2-7; no definite D call. CDR1 and CDR2 (germline): SGHTA, FQGTGA. V shed 7 bases and J shed 3 bases, with 22 bases lying between them. The CDR3 runs 16 residues. The CDR3 spells CASIEPKGFSDYEQYF. CDR3 nucleotides: TGTGCCAGCATCGAACCCAAGGGTTTCTCAGACTACGAGCAGTACTTC.

The rearrangement links TRBV5-6 to TRBJ2-2; TRBD1 aligns across 8 bases. The V and J ends lost 7 bases and 3 bases, in that order; junction bases with no gene match: 8. This CDR3 has 15 amino acids. Germline CDR1 SGHDT, CDR2 YYEEEE. CDR3 DNA: TGTGCCAGCGATGATACAGGGGGAGACACCGGGGAGCTGTTTTTT. Its translation is CASDDTGGDTGELFF.

This clonotype came up once. This chain uses TRBV3-1 with TRBJ1-5; TRBD1 is a possible D gene (5 bases). Germline values: CDR1 LGHDT, CDR2 YNNKEL (reference sequence). The CDR3 loop spans 14 amino acids. V lost 3 bases to trimming and J lost 4 bases, with 10 bases between them. The CDR3 loop reads CASSHRQSNQPQHF. In nucleotides, the CDR3 is TGTGCCAGCAGCCATAGACAGAGTAATCAGCCCCAGCATTTT.

The chain combines TRBV28 with TRBJ1-2; 9 bases are a match to TRBD1. The CDR3 is made up of 13 amino acids. Germline loops: CDR1 MDHEN, CDR2 SYDVKM. V was pared by 6 bases and J by 6 bases, with 5 bases of the junction left unmatched. CDR3 amino acids: CASSRTGVNGYTF. The CDR3 coding sequence is TGTGCCAGCAGCAGGACAGGGGTGAATGGCTACACCTTC.

V usage is TRBV12-3 or TRBV12-4 and J usage is TRBJ2-3; 9 bases map to TRBD2. This CDR3 region has 18 residues. V trimming: 5 bases; J trimming: 2 bases; junction bases outside the gene matches: 14. In nucleotides, the CDR3 is TGTGCCAGCAGTACCCGGACGGGAACTAGCGGGTACACAGATACGCAGTATTTT. Residues: CASSTRTGTSGYTDTQYF.

The chain carries TRBV5-1 and TRBJ2-7, with 8 bases fitting TRBD1. The CDR3 consists of 14 residues. With V trimmed by 4 bases and J by 0 bases, 3 bases remained unmatched. Per the germline V gene, CDR1 is SGHRS and CDR2 is YFSETQ. The chain's CDR3 is CASSRGQDSYEQYF. The CDR3 DNA sequence: TGCGCCAGCAGCCGGGGACAGGACTCCTACGAGCAGTACTTC.

V is TRBV9 and J is TRBJ1-4, with 11 bases that match TRBD1. The CDR3 has 18 amino acids. Trimming removed 4 bases from V and 0 bases from J; junction bases left unmatched: 8. Per germline, CDR1 SGDLS and CDR2 YYNGEE. CDR3 coding DNA: TGTGCCAGCAGCCCCCACCTGGGACAGGGGGCAACTAATGAAAAACTGTTTTTT. It encodes CASSPHLGQGATNEKLFF.

This clonotype showed up just once. The genes are TRBV2 and TRBJ1-6; 7 nucleotides agree with TRBD1. V shed 7 bases and J 6 bases; nucleotides not matched to a gene: 6. Germline V CDR1 and CDR2: SNHLY, FYNNEI. The CDR3 spans 14 residues. The CDR3: CASTVDRANSPLHF. The CDR3 DNA reads as TGTGCCAGCACTGTAGACAGGGCTAATTCACCCCTCCACTTT.

The chain links TRBV12-3 or TRBV12-4 to TRBJ2-1, with 8 bases matching TRBD2. This CDR3 has 12 amino acids. Germline trimming cut 5 bases from V and 13 bases from J; bases unmatched to any gene: 7. Here the CDR3 reads CASSLGLADQFF. The CDR3 DNA reads as TGTGCCAGCAGTCTCGGACTAGCCGACCAGTTCTTC.

The rearrangement links TRBV9 to TRBJ1-2, with 9 bases aligning to TRBD1. The CDR3 consists of 14 residues. The germline V gene encodes CDR1 SGDLS and CDR2 YYNGEE. V shed 6 bases, J shed 8 bases, and the junction held 11 bases outside the gene matches. The CDR3, as DNA: TGTGCCAGCACCGGGACAGGGACAATAGGGGGCTACACCTTC. The encoded protein is CASTGTGTIGGYTF.

The chain employs TRBV6-5 and TRBJ2-2, with TRBD1 identical over 7 bases. V shed 5 bases and J 4 bases; nucleotides not matched to a gene: 4. The CDR3 sequence is 14 residues long. Germline V lookup: CDR1 MNHEY, CDR2 SVGAGI. CDR3 region: CASSNRGPTGELFF. In DNA, the CDR3 is TGTGCCAGCAGTAACAGGGGTCCCACCGGGGAGCTGTTTTTT.

J is TRBJ1-3 and V is TRBV6-4; 7 bases agree with TRBD1. Germline V lookup: CDR1 MRHNA, CDR2 SNTAGT. With V trimmed by 3 bases and J by 0 bases, 14 bases remained unmatched. The CDR3 is made up of 19 amino acids. The CDR3 loop is CASSEPKTGIDISGNTIYF. The CDR3 bases are TGTGCCAGCAGTGAACCTAAGACAGGGATCGACATCTCTGGAAACACCATATATTTT.

The chain employs TRBV3-1 and TRBJ2-6, with a possible D match to TRBD2 (7 bases). The germline V gene has CDR1 LGHDT and CDR2 YNNKEL (reference sequence). V was trimmed by 4 bases and J by 4 bases, leaving 17 bases between them. The CDR3 runs 17 residues. The CDR3 loop reads CASSPAWGGDGANVLTF. For the CDR3, the DNA is TGTGCCAGCAGCCCAGCGTGGGGGGGCGACGGGGCCAACGTCCTGACTTTC.

The chain recombines TRBV20-1 with TRBJ1-6; 8 bases agree with TRBD1. Germline-derived CDR1 and CDR2 are DFQATT and SNEGSKA (reference sequence). V was pared by 4 bases and J by 9 bases, with 8 bases of the junction left unmatched. The length of the CDR3 is 14 residues. CDR3 sequence: CSAIRGPPSSPLHF. CDR3 nucleotide sequence: TGCAGTGCTATCAGGGGGCCTCCCAGTTCACCCCTCCACTTT.

This chain joins TRBV20-1 and TRBJ1-2; tentatively, D is TRBD1 (5 bases). The CDR3 contains 13 residues. V dropped 0 bases and J dropped 4 bases, with 9 bases sitting between them. Germline-derived CDR1 and CDR2 are DFQATT and SNEGSKA (reference sequence). In nucleotides, the CDR3 is TGCAGTGCTAGAGATGCTCAGGGCTATGGCTACACCTTC. Amino acid sequence: CSARDAQGYGYTF.

The CDR3 region is CSAAPDRGSSNQPQHF. CDR3 DNA: TGCAGTGCTGCCCCTGACAGGGGATCAAGCAATCAGCCCCAGCATTTT. This rearrangement joins TRBV20-1 to TRBJ1-5; 8 bases line up with TRBD1. Germline V gene data show CDR1 as DFQATT and CDR2 as SNEGSKA (reference sequence). This CDR3 contains 16 residues. The J segment lost 1 base and the V segment lost 5 bases, leaving 10 bases of the junction unmatched.

The rearrangement joins TRBV2 to TRBJ1-1, with D possibly matching TRBD1 (5 bases). The CDR3 contains 15 residues. Trimming took off 7 bases at V and 1 base at J, with 16 bases between the two ends. The V gene's germline CDR1 is SNHLY and CDR2 FYNNEI. The CDR3 loop is CASTNIGGTNTEAFF. CDR3 DNA sequence: TGTGCCAGCACGAATATTGGGGGAACGAACACTGAAGCTTTCTTT. The full variable domain, in which reference TRBV2 and TRBJ1-1 provide the parts outside the CDR3, is EPEVTQTPSHQVTQMGQEVILRCVPISNHLYFYWYRQILGQKVEFLVSFYNNEISEKSEIFDDQFSVERPDGSNFTLKIRSTKLEDSAMYFCASTNIGGTNTEAFFGQGTRLTVV.

The CDR3 nucleotides read TGTGCCTGGAGTGCCCCAGGGGAATACGACAAACTGTTTTTT. Protein product: CAWSAPGEYDKLFF. The chain is built from TRBV30 and TRBJ1-4, with a possible D match to TRBD1 (6 bases). Trimming shortened V by 1 base and J by 11 bases, and 17 bases separated the two germline ends. The germline CDR1 and CDR2 sequences are GTSNPN and SVGIG (reference sequence). The CDR3 runs to 14 residues.